One and the same sample provided the 20 T cell receptor beta chains below, sequenced in a study of cytomegalovirus exposure and HLA in healthy donors. Assay used: immunoSEQ multiplex PCR; TCRdb lists only in-frame clones, some missing. This sample has roughly 330,000 clones, with roughly 90% found just once. The sample taken for sequencing was PBMCs. Receptors originate from a young woman in good health and CMV-seropositive.

The CDR3 DNA reads TGTGCCAGCAGCCCTCGCACTGGGGGTCGTCAAGGCTACACCTTC. Encoded protein: CASSPRTGGRQGYTF. V usage is TRBV7-4 and J usage is TRBJ1-2; maybe TRBD1 (5 bases). Per the germline V gene, CDR1 is SGHVT and CDR2 is SQSDAQ. V lost 5 bases, J lost 8 bases, and 21 bases lay in between. This CDR3 spans 15 amino acids.

The CDR3 is CASSPGQVRNQPQHF. The CDR3 DNA reads as TGTGCCAGCAGCCCAGGACAGGTACGCAATCAGCCCCAGCATTTT. This sequence joins TRBV9 and TRBJ1-5; 7 bases are a match to TRBD1. Germline V gives CDR1 SGDLS, CDR2 YYNGEE. The length of the CDR3 is 15 residues. Trimming at V came to 4 bases and at J to 2 bases, leaving 6 bases not matched to a gene.

This chain joins TRBV5-1 and TRBJ2-2; maybe TRBD1 (6 bases). The CDR3 spans 16 residues. Trimming stripped 0 bases from V and 0 bases from J, with 9 bases between. Germline CDR1 SGHRS, CDR2 YFSETQ. The CDR3, as DNA: TGCGCCAGCAGCTTGGGGGACACTTCGAACACCGGGGAGCTGTTTTTT. This gives the protein CASSLGDTSNTGELFF.

The chain joins TRBV9 to TRBJ2-7; D gene uncertain. The V end lost 0 bases, the J end lost 0 bases, and 7 bases lay between the germline ends. Germline V gene sequence: CDR1 SGDLS, CDR2 YYNGEE. The CDR3 length is 14 residues. The CDR3 loop is CASSVGRLSYEQYF. CDR3 in DNA: TGTGCCAGCAGCGTAGGTCGGCTCTCCTACGAGCAGTACTTC.

The chain employs TRBV7-9 and TRBJ2-2; D remains ambiguous. Trimming left V 4 bases short and J 1 base short, with 10 bases between. This CDR3 is 15 amino acids long. Germline V gene data show CDR1 as SEHNR and CDR2 as FQNEAQ (reference sequence). The CDR3 DNA is TGTGCCAGCAGCTCCCCCCAAAGGAACACCGGGGAGCTGTTTTTT. Translated, it gives CASSSPQRNTGELFF. Full variable domain (outside the CDR3, taken from reference TRBV7-9 and TRBJ2-2): DTGVSQNPRHKITKRGQNVTFRCDPISEHNRLYWYRQTLGQGPEFLTYFQNEAQLEKSRLLSDRFSAERPKGSFSTLEIQRTEQGDSAMYLCASSSPQRNTGELFFGEGSRLTVL.

The chain couples TRBV5-1 to TRBJ2-3, with 11 bases lining up with TRBD1. The ends lost 2 bases at V and 4 bases at J; junction bases unmatched: 3. The V gene's germline CDR1 is SGHRS and CDR2 YFSETQ. The CDR3 is made up of 15 amino acids. The DNA of the CDR3 is TGCGCCAGCAGCTTACCGGGACAGGGGGCAGATACGCAGTATTTT. It translates to CASSLPGQGADTQYF.

This clone appeared a few times. This chain uses TRBV5-1 with TRBJ2-7; unclear D gene. Germline V CDR1 and CDR2: SGHRS, YFSETQ. V gave up 2 bases and J gave up 5 bases, with 14 bases separating them. The CDR3 extends over 14 amino acids. The CDR3 sequence: CASSFLGSPDEQYF. CDR3 nucleotides: TGCGCCAGCAGCTTTTTAGGATCCCCCGACGAGCAGTACTTC.

In this sample, this clone turned up a few times. In DNA, the CDR3 is TGTGCCAGCAGCGTAGTGGGGGCCACTGAAGCTTTCTTT. Translation: CASSVVGATEAFF. The gene calls are TRBV9 and TRBJ1-1, with D possibly matching TRBD1 (6 bases). Trimming took 0 bases from V and 4 from J, leaving 7 bases between them. Per germline, CDR1 SGDLS and CDR2 YYNGEE. The CDR3 extends over 13 amino acids.

The genes are TRBV28 and TRBJ2-7; D uncertain. The CDR3 covers 13 residues. V was shortened by 2 bases and J by 4 bases, with 9 bases between the two germline ends. Per the germline V gene, CDR1 is MDHEN and CDR2 is SYDVKM. CDR3 DNA: TGTGCCAGCAGTTTAGCGGCCGTATACGAGCAGTACTTC. Encoded protein: CASSLAAVYEQYF.

The genes are TRBV29-1 and TRBJ2-7; D not resolved. This CDR3 has 11 residues. V lost 5 bases to trimming and J lost 4 bases, with 9 bases between them. CDR1 and CDR2 (germline): SQVTM, ANQGSEA. The CDR3: CSVTYEYEQYF. The CDR3 DNA is TGCAGCGTTACTTACGAATACGAGCAGTACTTC.

V is TRBV6-5 and J is TRBJ1-1, with unresolved D. The V gene's germline CDR1 is MNHEY and CDR2 SVGAGI. Deletions cut 4 bases from V and 2 bases from J, with 8 bases between. This CDR3 is 13 amino acids long. CDR3 sequence reads: CASSLGFNTEAFF. CDR3 DNA: TGTGCCAGCAGTTTAGGGTTTAACACTGAAGCTTTCTTT.

The sample holds a few counts of this clone. The CDR3 spells CASSPSSDGSQHF. The CDR3 DNA sequence: TGTGCCAGCTCACCTTCGTCGGACGGGTCCCAGCATTTT. This chain links TRBV18 with TRBJ1-5; D is unclear. Germline CDR1 is KGHSH and CDR2 is LQKENI. This CDR3 spans 13 amino acids. Trimming removed 3 bases at V and 11 bases at J, with 14 bases between.

The chain has TRBV7-2 and TRBJ1-2; D possibly corresponds to TRBD1 (6 bases). This CDR3 is 14 amino acids long. Germline loops: CDR1 SGHTA, CDR2 FQGNSA. V lost 5 bases and J 2 bases, leaving 12 bases between the germline ends. The CDR3 DNA follows: TGTGCCAGCAGCCCCGAGGGGACAAACTATGGCTACACCTTC. Protein sequence: CASSPEGTNYGYTF.

The J gene is TRBJ1-5, the V gene TRBV4-3; D is unresolved. V was trimmed by 4 bases and J by 3 bases, leaving 7 bases between them. The length of the CDR3 is 13 residues. Germline CDR1 LGHNA, CDR2 YSLEER. The chain's CDR3 is CASSRELNQPQHF. CDR3 nucleotides: TGCGCCAGCAGCCGGGAGCTCAATCAGCCCCAGCATTTT.

This rearrangement joins TRBV29-1 to TRBJ2-1; TRBD2 agrees at 10 bases. The V gene end was trimmed by 5 bases and the J gene end by 0 bases; junction bases not matched to a gene: 1. Looked up from germline, CDR1 is SQVTM and CDR2 is ANQGSEA. The CDR3 runs to 14 residues. The CDR3 DNA reads TGCAGCGTTCCTAGCGGGAGCTCCTACAATGAGCAGTTCTTC. Residues: CSVPSGSSYNEQFF.

The chain uses TRBV6-5 and TRBJ2-7; 8 nucleotides align to TRBD2. Germline V gene sequence: CDR1 MNHEY, CDR2 SVGAGI. The V segment lost 7 bases and the J segment 7 bases; nucleotides outside the gene matches: 9. The CDR3 length is 13 residues. The CDR3 region is CASTGLGLSEQYF. For the CDR3, the DNA is TGTGCCAGCACGGGACTAGGGTTGTCTGAGCAGTACTTC.

The J gene is TRBJ1-3, the V gene TRBV28, with 8 bases that match TRBD1. From germline, CDR1 is MDHEN and CDR2 SYDVKM. V shed 2 bases, J shed 4 bases, and the junction held 7 bases outside the gene matches. The CDR3 spans 16 residues. CDR3: CASSLVQGVTGNTIYF. In DNA form, the CDR3 reads TGTGCCAGCAGTTTAGTACAGGGGGTGACCGGAAACACCATATATTTT.

The chain recombines TRBV10-3 with TRBJ1-2, with D possibly TRBD1 on 5 matching bases. This CDR3 is 12 amino acids long. V dropped 11 bases and J dropped 3 bases, with 13 bases sitting between them. Germline loops: CDR1 ENHRY, CDR2 SYGVKD. CDR3 DNA: TGTGCCCCCAAACGGACACACTATGGCTACACCTTC. Its translation is CAPKRTHYGYTF.

The chain has TRBV27 and TRBJ2-7; tentatively, D is TRBD1 (5 bases). Trimming shortened V by 4 bases and J by 4 bases, and 11 bases separated the two germline ends. Germline V gene lookup returns CDR1 MNHEY and CDR2 SMNVEV (reference sequence). There are 13 residues in the CDR3. In DNA form, the CDR3 reads TGTGCCAGCAGTTCAACTCAGGGTTACGAGCAGTACTTC. The encoded protein is CASSSTQGYEQYF.

The rearrangement uses TRBV7-9 and TRBJ2-7; a possible D gene is TRBD1 (7 bases). V shed 5 bases and J shed 2 bases, with 16 bases lying between them. There are 15 residues in the CDR3. CDR1 and CDR2 from the germline V gene are SEHNR and FQNEAQ (reference sequence). The CDR3 region is CASSRGGQVPYEQYF. CDR3 bases: TGTGCCAGCAGCCGGGGAGGACAGGTCCCCTACGAGCAGTACTTC.